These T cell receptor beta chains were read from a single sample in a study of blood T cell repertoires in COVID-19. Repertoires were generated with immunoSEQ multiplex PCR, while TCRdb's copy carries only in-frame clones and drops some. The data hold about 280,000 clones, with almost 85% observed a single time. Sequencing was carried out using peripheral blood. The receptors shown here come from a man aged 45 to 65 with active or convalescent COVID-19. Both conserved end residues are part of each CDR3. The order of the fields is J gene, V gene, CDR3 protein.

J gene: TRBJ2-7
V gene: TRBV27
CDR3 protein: CASSSHLEQYF

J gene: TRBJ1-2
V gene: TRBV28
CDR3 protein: CASSSLQGLGYTF

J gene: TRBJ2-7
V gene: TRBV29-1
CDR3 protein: CSVGAGGPREQYF

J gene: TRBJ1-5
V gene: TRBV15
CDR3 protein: CATSPPDRYSNQPQHF

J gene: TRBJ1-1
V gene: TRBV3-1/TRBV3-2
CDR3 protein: CASSQWGGENTEAFF

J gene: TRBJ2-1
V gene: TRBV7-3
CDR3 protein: CASSLTGWGEQFF

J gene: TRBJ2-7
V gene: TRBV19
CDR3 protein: CASSIRGAYSYEQYF

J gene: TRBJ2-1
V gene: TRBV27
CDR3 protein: CASSVWGGRVGNEQFF

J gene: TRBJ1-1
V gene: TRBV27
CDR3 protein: CASSLREEGAFF

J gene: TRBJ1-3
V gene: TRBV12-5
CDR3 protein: CASAPLLGVTPIYF

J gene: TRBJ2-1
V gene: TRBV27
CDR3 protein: CASSSKLAGSSYNEQFF

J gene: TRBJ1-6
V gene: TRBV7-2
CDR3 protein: CASSPRDTPSSYNSPLHF

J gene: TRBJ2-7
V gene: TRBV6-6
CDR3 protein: CASSYGGTEQYF

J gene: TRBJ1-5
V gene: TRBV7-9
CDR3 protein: CASSPRGNQPQHF

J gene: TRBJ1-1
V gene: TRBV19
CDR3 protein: CASNPGTGDPEAFF

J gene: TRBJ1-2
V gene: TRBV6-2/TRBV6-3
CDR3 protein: CASRYQAAGIYGYTF

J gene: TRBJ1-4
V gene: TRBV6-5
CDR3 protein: CASSYSTGLREKLFF

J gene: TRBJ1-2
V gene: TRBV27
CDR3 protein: CASSLRLTDYGYTF

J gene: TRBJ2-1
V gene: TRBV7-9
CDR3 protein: CASSLERYEQFF

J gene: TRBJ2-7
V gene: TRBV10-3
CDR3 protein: CAISDSRSGPYEQYF

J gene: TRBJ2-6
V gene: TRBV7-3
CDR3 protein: CASSPGLTSGRSSGANVLTF

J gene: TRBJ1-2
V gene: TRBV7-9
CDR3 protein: CASSPDYGYTF

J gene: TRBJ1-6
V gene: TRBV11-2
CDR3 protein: CASSLVGQGDSPLHF

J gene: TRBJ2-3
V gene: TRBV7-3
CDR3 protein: CASSHGLADTQYF

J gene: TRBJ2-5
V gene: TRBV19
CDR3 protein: CASSIGGGETQYF

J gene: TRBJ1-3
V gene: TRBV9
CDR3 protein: CASSHRDRGLGNTIYF

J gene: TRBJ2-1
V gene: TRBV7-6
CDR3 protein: CASSLEGWPGRPNEQFF

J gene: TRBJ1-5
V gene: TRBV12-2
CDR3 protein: CASRPVWTGGGYSNQPQHF

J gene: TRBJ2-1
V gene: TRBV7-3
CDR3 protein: CASSPFRGYEQFF